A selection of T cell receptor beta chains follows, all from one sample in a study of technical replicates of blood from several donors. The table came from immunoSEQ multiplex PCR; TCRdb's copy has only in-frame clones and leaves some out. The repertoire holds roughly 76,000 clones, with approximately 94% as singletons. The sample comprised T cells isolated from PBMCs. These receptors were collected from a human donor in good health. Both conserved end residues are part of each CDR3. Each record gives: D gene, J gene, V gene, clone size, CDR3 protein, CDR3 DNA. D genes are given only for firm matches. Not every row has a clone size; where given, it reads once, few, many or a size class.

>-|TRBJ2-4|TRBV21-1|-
CASSKAPQGWSKNIQYF
TGTGCCAGCAGCAAAGCCCCTCAGGGTTGGTCCAAAAACATTCAGTACTTC
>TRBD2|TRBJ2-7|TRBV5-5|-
CASSLWAGASTEQYF
TGTGCCAGCAGCTTGTGGGCGGGAGCATCTACGGAGCAGTACTTC
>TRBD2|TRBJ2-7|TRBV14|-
CASSPYGVAGYFAYEQYF
TGTGCCAGCAGCCCCTATGGGGTAGCGGGATATTTTGCCTACGAGCAGTACTTC
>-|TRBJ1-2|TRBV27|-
CASSLEPTAYGYTF
TGTGCCAGCAGTCTAGAACCGACAGCCTATGGCTACACCTTC
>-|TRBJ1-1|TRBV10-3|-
CAISEQGLEAFF
TGTGCCATCAGTGAGCAGGGTCTTGAAGCTTTCTTT
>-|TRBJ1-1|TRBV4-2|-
CASSQGAAPNLENTEAFF
TGTGCCAGCAGCCAAGGTGCGGCCCCTAATCTGGAGAACACTGAAGCTTTCTTT
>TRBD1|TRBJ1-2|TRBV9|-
CASSVDPTGYDGYTF
TGTGCCAGCAGCGTAGACCCGACAGGGTACGATGGCTACACCTTC
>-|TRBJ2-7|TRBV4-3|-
CASSPTGTGRLSYEQYF
TGCGCCAGCAGCCCCACTGGAACAGGGCGCTTATCCTACGAGCAGTACTTC
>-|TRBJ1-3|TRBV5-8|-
CASSSVLFSGNTIYF
TGTGCCAGCAGTTCAGTCCTGTTCTCTGGAAACACCATATATTTT
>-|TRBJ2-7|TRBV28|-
CASSFPGTDYEQYF
TGTGCCAGCAGTTTTCCTGGGACTGACTACGAGCAGTACTTC
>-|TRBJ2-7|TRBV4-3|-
CASSQGVAVYEQYF
TGCGCCAGCAGCCAAGGGGTAGCGGTCTACGAGCAGTACTTC
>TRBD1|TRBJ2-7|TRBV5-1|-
CASSKGQGRAYEQYF
TGCGCCAGCAGCAAAGGACAGGGTCGGGCCTACGAGCAGTACTTC
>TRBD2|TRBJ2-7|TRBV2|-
CATSPLAGVGEQYF
TGTGCCACCTCTCCTCTAGCGGGAGTGGGAGAGCAGTACTTC
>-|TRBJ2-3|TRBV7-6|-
CASSLTPDTQYF
TGTGCCAGCAGCTTAACACCAGATACGCAGTATTTT
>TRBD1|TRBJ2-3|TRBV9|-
CASSLQGQGLDTQYF
TGTGCCAGCAGCCTTCAAGGACAGGGGCTAGATACGCAGTATTTT
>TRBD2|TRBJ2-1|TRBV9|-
CASSVWGLAGEYRYNEQFF
TGTGCCAGCAGCGTTTGGGGACTAGCGGGAGAGTATCGTTACAATGAGCAGTTCTTC
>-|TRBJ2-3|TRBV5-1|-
CASSDFFGDTQYF
TGCGCCAGCAGCGACTTTTTTGGGGATACGCAGTATTTT
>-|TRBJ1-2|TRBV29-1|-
CSVRDSYGYTF
TGCAGCGTCCGCGACTCCTATGGCTACACCTTC
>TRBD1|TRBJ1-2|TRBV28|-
CASSLPTGTGYGYTF
TGTGCCAGCAGTTTACCCACCGGGACAGGCTATGGCTACACCTTC
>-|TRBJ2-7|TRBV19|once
CASSGSYEQYF
TGTGCCAGTAGTGGGAGTTACGAGCAGTACTTC
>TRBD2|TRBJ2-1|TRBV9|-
CASSPLGGRTYNEQFF
TGTGCCAGCAGCCCCCTGGGCGGGAGAACTTACAATGAGCAGTTCTTC
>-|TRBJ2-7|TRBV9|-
CASSVGPGVYEQYF
TGTGCCAGCAGCGTAGGTCCCGGGGTTTACGAGCAGTACTTC